This record covers a single T cell receptor (beta chain). Its antigen is not identified. After re-calling the 5' RACE reads, TCRdb lists one entry per CDR3 protein, DNA absent. This sample's table has some 340,000 distinct CDR3 sequences. These data belong to a study of T cells expressing NK-cell markers. Study in general: The TCR beta repertoires were obtained from sorted CD3+CD56+NKG2C+, CD3+CD56+NKG2C- and CD3+CD56-NKG2C+ T cells. Seven of the eight sequenced donors were classified as HCMV-seropositive, and one was classified as seronegative.

Study results and limitations: These clonotypes additionally ranked first within the CD3+CD56-NKG2C+ fraction of a few donors. The study did not resolve the HCMV specificity of expanded NKG2C+ T cell clones.

The CDR3 is 15 amino acids. Looked up from germline, CDR1 is LGHNA and CDR2 is YNFKEQ. The gene calls are TRBV4-2 and TRBJ1-1; TCRdb's D gene call, TRBD1, goes unchecked for lack of DNA. Sequenced material: blood T cells: a sorted CD56 or NKG2C T cell subset, CD4+ or CD8+ T cells, or bulk PBMC T cells (not recorded which). The sequence was collected from a man aged 18-75 years in good health. The CDR3: CASSQDRRGGTEAFF.